The 10 T cell receptor beta chains listed next were all sequenced from one sample in a study of cytomegalovirus exposure and HLA in healthy donors. The data were produced by immunoSEQ multiplex PCR, yet TCRdb's version contains in-frame clones alone and is incomplete. The profile shows tens of thousands of clones, 85% to 95% of them singletons. Source material: PBMCs. These receptors were obtained from a woman under 30 in good health and CMV-seronegative.

The chain carries TRBV6-4 and TRBJ1-2; tentatively, D is TRBD1 (5 bases). Deletions cut 4 bases from V and 6 bases from J, with 12 bases between. The CDR3 extends over 13 amino acids. CDR1 is MRHNA and CDR2 is SNTAGT in the germline V gene. CDR3 in amino acids: CASSATGEDGYTF. CDR3 DNA: TGTGCCAGCAGTGCTACGGGGGAGGATGGCTACACCTTC.

This sequence joins TRBV27 and TRBJ1-5; perhaps TRBD1 as D (6 bases). CDR3 size: 13 residues. V was cut by 8 bases and J by 5 bases, with 13 bases left in between. Germline CDR1 is MNHEY and CDR2 is SMNVEV (reference sequence). The CDR3 reads CASRGQFYQPQHF. The CDR3 DNA reads as TGTGCCAGCCGTGGACAGTTCTATCAGCCCCAGCATTTT.

The V gene is TRBV6-1, the J gene TRBJ1-1; no clear D gene. This CDR3 spans 15 amino acids. Germline V gene lookup returns CDR1 MNHNS and CDR2 SASEGT. V was trimmed by 2 bases and J by 4 bases, leaving 14 bases between them. CDR3 loop: CASSEISKWATEAFF. CDR3 bases: TGTGCCAGCAGTGAAATATCAAAGTGGGCCACTGAAGCTTTCTTT.

This clone was observed a handful of times. The gene calls are TRBV6-4 and TRBJ2-1, with D possibly being TRBD2 (7 bases). The CDR3 runs 15 residues. Germline V gene data show CDR1 as MRHNA and CDR2 as SNTAGT. V was trimmed by 0 bases and J by 8 bases, leaving 14 bases between them. CDR3 DNA sequence: TGTGCCAGCAGTGACTCCGGGGGGCAGGTCGATGAGCAGTTCTTC. It translates to CASSDSGGQVDEQFF.

The chain is built from TRBV5-1 and TRBJ2-1, with 10 bases that match TRBD2. This CDR3 has 14 residues. V trimming: 6 bases; J trimming: 6 bases; junction bases outside the gene matches: 6. Germline-derived CDR1 and CDR2 are SGHRS and YFSETQ. The CDR3 DNA follows: TGCGCCAGCACTGATCTAGCGGGAGCCAATGAGCAGTTCTTC. Its translation: CASTDLAGANEQFF.

The rearrangement joins TRBV12-5 to TRBJ1-3, with TRBD1 matching 11 bases. CDR3 size: 15 residues. Germline trimming cut 7 bases from V and 4 bases from J; bases unmatched to any gene: 6. CDR1 is LGHNT and CDR2 is FRNRAP in the germline V gene. This CDR3 is CASAGQGARGNTIYF. The DNA for the CDR3 is TGTGCTAGTGCCGGACAGGGGGCGAGAGGAAACACCATATATTTT.

The chain couples TRBV5-6 to TRBJ1-4; perhaps TRBD1 as D (6 bases). Deletions cut 7 bases from V and 7 bases from J, with 29 bases between. Germline V CDR1 and CDR2: SGHDT, YYEEEE. This CDR3 contains 18 residues. CDR3 sequence (DNA): TGTGCCAGCGGATCGACCACCCTACAGGGCGCGCGGAGTGAAAAACTGTTTTTT. Amino acids: CASGSTTLQGARSEKLFF.

This clone was observed a single time. The gene calls are TRBV27 and TRBJ2-3; no definite D call. This CDR3 is 15 amino acids long. The germline CDR1 and CDR2 sequences are MNHEY and SMNVEV (reference sequence). V was clipped by 2 bases and J by 2 bases, with 11 bases between them. CDR3 loop: CASSLRRKYTDTQYF. For the CDR3, the DNA is TGTGCCAGCAGTTTAAGGCGGAAGTACACAGATACGCAGTATTTT.

The chain has TRBV2 and TRBJ2-1; 7 bases line up with TRBD2. The CDR3 sequence is 14 residues long. With V trimmed by 10 bases and J by 1 base, 7 bases remained unmatched. CDR1 is SNHLY, CDR2 FYNNEI, per germline. CDR3 bases: TGTGCCACCCCAACTAGCGTGTCCTACAATGAGCAGTTCTTC. Translating gives CATPTSVSYNEQFF.

The V gene is TRBV4-3, the J gene TRBJ2-2; D ambiguous. CDR3 length: 14 residues. V lost 0 bases and J lost 9, with 11 bases in between. Germline values: CDR1 LGHNA, CDR2 YSLEER. The DNA for the CDR3 is TGCGCCAGCAGCCAAGATACAGAAGGTCGGGAGCTGTTTTTT. This encodes CASSQDTEGRELFF.